The subject of this entry is one TCR beta chain. This sample stems from a study of T cells after somatic rescue of genetic block. After removal of 2 bases from V and 2 bases from J, the junction contained 11 bases not matched to a gene. Germline assignment: CDR1 MNHEY and CDR2 SMNVEV (reference sequence). The CDR3 extends over 19 amino acids. Profiling relied on immunoSEQ multiplex PCR, and the TCRdb table lists in-frame clones only, not all of them. The table includes roughly 92,000 clones, about 90% detected once. The sample consisted of peripheral blood mononuclear cells (PBMCs). This rearrangement joins TRBV27 to TRBJ2-4, with 11 bases matching TRBD2. This receptor was taken from a woman aged 18-29 years. CDR3 sequence (DNA): TGTGCCAGCAGTTTAGGGGAACGGGGGACTAGCGGTACCAAAAACATTCAGTACTTC. This encodes CASSLGERGTSGTKNIQYF.